Shown below are 21 T cell receptor beta chains from a single sample sequenced in a study of T cells of healthy individuals. TCRdb ran MiXCR on the 5' RACE reads and lists one entry per CDR3 protein. The sample has 40,000 to 60,000 distinct CDR3 sequences, approximately 14% seen once. These receptors all come from a human donor in good health.

The chain couples TRBV2 to TRBJ2-1; D is perhaps TRBD1 (6 bases). The CDR3 totals 15 residues. CDR1 is SNHLY, CDR2 FYNNEI, per germline. V lost 4 bases and J lost 2, with 12 bases in between. CDR3 loop: CASSGGRGAYNEQFF. The CDR3, as DNA: TGTGCCAGCAGTGGGGGCAGGGGTGCCTACAATGAGCAGTTCTTC.

The chain links TRBV24-1 to TRBJ2-3, with a possible D match to TRBD2 (6 bases). CDR1 and CDR2 (germline): KGHDR, SFDVKD. The germline V and J ends were trimmed by 3 bases and 6 bases, with 12 bases remaining between them. This CDR3 has 14 amino acids. CDR3 protein: CATSDPRGSDTQYF. For the CDR3, the DNA is TGTGCCACCAGTGATCCGCGGGGAAGCGATACGCAGTATTTT.

This sequence joins TRBV27 and TRBJ2-1; TRBD1 might be the D (6 bases). V was trimmed by 2 bases and J by 7 bases, leaving 18 bases between them. There are 16 residues in the CDR3. Germline V gives CDR1 MNHEY, CDR2 SMNVEV (reference sequence). The CDR3, as DNA: TGTGCCAGCAGTTTAGGGCAGGGGCCAAGTCCTAATGAGCAGTTCTTC. This encodes CASSLGQGPSPNEQFF.

This clonotype was counted ten times or more. The rearrangement uses TRBV20-1 and TRBJ2-3; tentative D call: TRBD1 (5 bases). With 7 bases removed from V and 6 bases from J, the gap between germline ends came to 14 bases. This CDR3 is built from 12 residues. Per the germline V gene, CDR1 is DFQATT and CDR2 is SNEGSKA (reference sequence). The CDR3 DNA is TGCAGTGTTAGGGGTACCTCGGATACGCAGTATTTT. It is translated as CSVRGTSDTQYF.

J is TRBJ2-1 and V is TRBV3-1; D unclear. The CDR3 has 11 residues. CDR1 is LGHDT and CDR2 is YNNKEL in the germline V gene (reference sequence). The ends were cut back, 1 base at V and 15 bases at J, with 10 bases in the middle. For the CDR3, the DNA is TGTGCCAGCAGCCAAGGAGGCCTTGGGTTCTTC. It translates to CASSQGGLGFF.

This clonotype was seen repeatedly, ten times or more. J is TRBJ2-1 and V is TRBV11-2, with 7 bases lining up with TRBD2. The CDR3 contains 12 residues. Germline V lookup: CDR1 SGHAT, CDR2 FQNNGV. The V segment lost 5 bases and the J segment 8 bases; nucleotides outside the gene matches: 3. The CDR3 protein is CASSGGGYEQFF. The DNA of the CDR3 is TGTGCCAGCAGCGGGGGAGGGTATGAGCAGTTCTTC. Based on the CDR3 plus reference TRBV11-2 and TRBJ2-1, the full variable domain is EAGVAQSPRYKIIEKRQSVAFWCNPISGHATLYWYQQILGQGPKLLIQFQNNGVVDDSQLPKDRFSAERLKGVDSTLKIQPAKLEDSAVYLCASSGGGYEQFFGPGTRLTVL.

This clonotype was seen many times. This sequence joins TRBV29-1 and TRBJ2-3; D might be TRBD1 or TRBD2, each matching 5 bases. The germline V gene encodes CDR1 SQVTM and CDR2 ANQGSEA. Trimming took off 8 bases at V and 3 bases at J, with 12 bases between the two ends. CDR3 length equals 12 residues. The CDR3 reads CSLWDGTDTQYF. CDR3 DNA sequence: TGCAGCCTGTGGGACGGGACAGATACGCAGTATTTT.

The rearrangement links TRBV21-1 to TRBJ2-7. TRBV21-1 is reported as a pseudogene. The CDR3 consists of 13 residues. CDR3 sequence: CASSKWRRYEQYF. In DNA, the CDR3 is TGTGCCAGCAGCAAGTGGCGAAGGTACGAGCAGTACTTC.

This clonotype was detected many times. The rearrangement links TRBV19 to TRBJ2-2; TRBD1 is a possible D gene (8 bases). The length of the CDR3 is 16 residues. CDR1 is LNHDA, CDR2 SQIVND, per germline (reference sequence). V gave up 8 bases and J gave up 13 bases, with 29 bases separating them. Here the CDR3 reads CASEDRGGRAPGVLFF. Here the CDR3 DNA reads TGTGCCAGTGAAGACAGGGGTGGGAGGGCACCAGGCGTGCTGTTTTTT.

This chain joins TRBV5-4 and TRBJ1-1, with 8 bases that match TRBD1. This CDR3 comprises 14 residues. Germline CDR1 and CDR2: SGHNT and YYREEE (reference sequence). V lost 4 bases and J lost 5; bases outside the gene matches: 7. The CDR3 is CASSIRTGCTEAFF. The CDR3 DNA follows: TGTGCCAGCAGCATACGGACAGGGTGTACTGAAGCTTTCTTT.

This clonotype came up many times. The V gene is TRBV6-1, the J gene TRBJ1-1; D is unresolved. V lost 0 bases, J lost 2 bases, and 4 bases lay in between. The germline gives CDR1 MNHNS, CDR2 SASEGT. The CDR3 has 13 residues. CDR3 protein: CASSEAVNTEAFF. The CDR3 nucleotides are TGTGCCAGCAGTGAAGCTGTTAACACTGAAGCTTTCTTT.

The gene calls are TRBV24-1 and TRBJ2-1; D may be TRBD1 (5 bases). This CDR3 is built from 11 residues. Germline CDR1 is KGHDR and CDR2 is SFDVKD. V was clipped by 5 bases and J by 15 bases, with 13 bases between them. The chain's CDR3 is CATSGPREMFF. The CDR3 DNA reads TGTGCCACCAGTGGCCCCAGGGAAATGTTCTTC.

This chain connects TRBV11-2 to TRBJ2-3, with 7 bases aligning to TRBD2. The V segment lost 6 bases and the J segment 2 bases; nucleotides outside the gene matches: 8. This CDR3 is 15 amino acids long. CDR1 is SGHAT and CDR2 is FQNNGV in the germline V gene. The CDR3 is CASSRSGTTTDTQYF. CDR3 bases: TGTGCCAGCAGTCGTTCCGGGACTACCACAGATACGCAGTATTTT.

The table lists this clonotype with many counts. V gene TRBV7-3 combines with J gene TRBJ2-3; 9 nucleotides agree with TRBD2. Germline CDR1 and CDR2: SGHTA and FQGTGA. With 2 bases clipped from V and 1 base from J, the junction kept 7 bases outside the gene matches. The CDR3 extends over 17 amino acids. This chain's CDR3 is CASSLDPLAGRTDTQYF. Written as DNA, the CDR3 is TGTGCCAGCAGCTTAGATCCCCTAGCGGGGCGCACAGATACGCAGTATTTT.

This clonotype was seen many times. V and J are TRBV12-5 and TRBJ2-1; D is tentatively TRBD1 or TRBD2 (6 bases each). V was pared by 9 bases and J by 6 bases, with 15 bases between. The V gene's germline CDR1 is LGHNT and CDR2 FRNRAP. The CDR3 contains 13 residues. The CDR3, as DNA: TGTGCTAGCGGCCTCGGGGGCCGCAATGAGCAGTTCTTC. It translates to CASGLGGRNEQFF.

V and J are TRBV29-1 and TRBJ2-7; D is uncertain. Germline V lookup: CDR1 SQVTM, CDR2 ANQGSEA. The V gene lost 1 base and the J gene lost 2 bases, with 6 bases spanning the gap. The CDR3 runs to 12 residues. CDR3 bases: TGCAGCGTTGAAGGTGGTACCTACGAGCAGTACTTC. Translated, it gives CSVEGGTYEQYF.

This clonotype was picked up a small number of times. The V call is TRBV2, the J call TRBJ1-3; D call uncertain. The CDR3 is made up of 15 amino acids. Trimming pared 4 bases from V and 0 bases from J, leaving 10 bases between. The germline V gene encodes CDR1 SNHLY and CDR2 FYNNEI. The chain's CDR3 is CASSVGPFSGNTIYF. The DNA for the CDR3 is TGTGCCAGCAGTGTAGGCCCGTTCTCTGGAAACACCATATATTTT. Looking up the rest from reference TRBV2 and TRBJ1-3 gives the full variable domain: EPEVTQTPSHQVTQMGQEVILRCVPISNHLYFYWYRQILGQKVEFLVSFYNNEISEKSEIFDDQFSVERPDGSNFTLKIRSTKLEDSAMYFCASSVGPFSGNTIYFGEGSWLTVV.

This clonotype has a handful of counts. The V gene is TRBV7-9, the J gene TRBJ1-3; a weak D match, TRBD1 (5 bases). Trimming took off 8 bases at V and 0 bases at J, with 14 bases between the two ends. The germline gives CDR1 SEHNR, CDR2 FQNEAQ (reference sequence). The CDR3 covers 15 residues. CDR3: CASAQGYLSGNTIYF. The CDR3, as DNA: TGTGCCAGCGCCCAGGGCTACCTCTCTGGAAACACCATATATTTT.

This clonotype showed up just a few times. The chain combines TRBV19 with TRBJ1-5; TRBD1 aligns across 7 bases. The germline V gene has CDR1 LNHDA and CDR2 SQIVND (reference sequence). V trimming: 4 bases; J trimming: 4 bases; junction bases outside the gene matches: 10. CDR3 size: 16 residues. CDR3 sequence reads: CASSRWEGAHNQPQHF. DNA for the CDR3: TGTGCCAGTAGTAGGTGGGAGGGGGCGCATAATCAGCCCCAGCATTTT.

A remark on this clonotype: A much larger clone is a single base away; this may be a read error. The V call is TRBV20-1, the J call TRBJ1-2, with no clear D. Trimming cost V 3 bases and J 9 bases, with 17 bases left between them. The CDR3 covers 13 residues. In germline, CDR1 is DFQATT, CDR2 SNEGSKA (reference sequence). The CDR3: CSASSWAPGSYTF. The CDR3 bases are TGCAGTGCTAGTTCATGGGCCCCTGGAAGCTACACCTTC.

This clonotype has ten or more counts. J is TRBJ1-1 and V is TRBV27, with TRBD1 matching over 7 bases. Germline V gives CDR1 MNHEY, CDR2 SMNVEV (reference sequence). This CDR3 is 14 amino acids long. Trimming cost V 7 bases and J 3 bases; bases outside gene matches: 8. CDR3 nucleotides: TGTGCCAGCAAGAGTAGGACAGGTTACACTGAAGCTTTCTTT. Its protein product is CASKSRTGYTEAFF.